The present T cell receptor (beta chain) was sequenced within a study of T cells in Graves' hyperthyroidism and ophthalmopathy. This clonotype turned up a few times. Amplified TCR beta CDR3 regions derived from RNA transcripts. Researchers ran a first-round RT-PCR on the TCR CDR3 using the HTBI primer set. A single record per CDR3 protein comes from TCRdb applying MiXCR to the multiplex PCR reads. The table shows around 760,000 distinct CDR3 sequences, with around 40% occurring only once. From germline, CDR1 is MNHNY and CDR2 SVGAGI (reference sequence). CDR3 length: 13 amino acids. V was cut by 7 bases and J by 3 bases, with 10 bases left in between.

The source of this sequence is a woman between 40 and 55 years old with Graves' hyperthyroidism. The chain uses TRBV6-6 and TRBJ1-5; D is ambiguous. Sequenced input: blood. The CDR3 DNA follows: TGTGCCAGCACAAACAGTGACAATCAGCCCCAGCATTTT. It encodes CASTNSDNQPQHF.